This TCR beta chain comes out of a study of T cell responses to AZD1222 COVID-19 vaccine. Findings of the study overall: Donors in the cohort were predominantly white British and more often female, and clonal diversity was possibly underestimated.

CDR1 is LNHDA, CDR2 SQIVND, per germline (reference sequence). V was shortened by 5 bases and J by 6 bases, with 20 bases between the two germline ends. This CDR3 is built from 15 residues. Method: immunoSEQ multiplex PCR; TCRdb's copy keeps in-frame clones and lacks some. The sample records about 140,000 clones, 92% being singletons. With regard to this clone: Antigen unknown.

V and J are TRBV19 and TRBJ2-7; the D call may be TRBD1 or TRBD2 (5 bases each). Sample: peripheral blood, taken on day 0 of AZD1222 vaccination. This sequence originates from an adult in good health. The CDR3 loop is CASSSSGPGTGEQYF. The CDR3 DNA reads TGTGCCAGTAGTTCATCGGGACCGGGTACGGGCGAGCAGTACTTC.